This TCR beta chain appears in the sequencing data of a study of OX40 agonist ivuxolimab in advanced cancers. Whole-study findings and limits: CD4+ and CD8+ blood T cells expanded clonally by week 6 at 0.1 to 3.0 mg/kg. Expanded clones tended on average to be more numerous among CD8+ T cells than CD4+.

This clone occurred once. Its specificity is not known. Generated by immunoSEQ multiplex PCR, the TCRdb table keeps only in-frame clones and is missing some. The table records fewer than 95,000 clones, around 90% of them present only once. The TCR comes from an adult with an advanced solid tumor such as melanoma, head and neck, liver or kidney cancer. Material: CD4+ or CD8+ T cells sorted from blood, obtained in a trial of the OX40 agonist ivuxolimab.

In DNA form, the CDR3 reads TGTGCCAGCAGCGAGGTTGGGGGAAACACCATATATTTT. This encodes CASSEVGGNTIYF. The chain recombines TRBV11-3 with TRBJ1-3; D unresolved. The CDR3 consists of 13 residues. V lost 5 bases and J 4 bases, leaving 9 bases between the germline ends. Germline-derived CDR1 and CDR2 are SGHNT and YENEEA.